The 15 T cell receptor beta chains presented below share a single source sample, sequenced in a study of shared clonotypes between healthy human individuals. TCRdb's table, derived via immunoSEQ multiplex PCR, lists solely in-frame clones and lacks some. This repertoire shows 650,000 to 750,000 clones, about two thirds found once; its top ten account for around 1.8%. Specimen: memory CD4+ T cells sorted from blood. The subset is: CD45RA-negative fraction. These TCRs come from a young woman in good health.

In DNA form, the CDR3 reads TGTGCCAGCATGATACTGACAGGCTATGGCTACACCTTC. This codes for CASMILTGYGYTF. The gene calls are TRBV6-1 and TRBJ1-2, with D possibly matching TRBD1 (6 bases). CDR1 and CDR2 from the germline V gene are MNHNS and SASEGT. This CDR3 contains 13 residues. Trimming took 7 bases from V and 4 from J, leaving 13 bases between them.

This chain links TRBV28 with TRBJ1-4, with TRBD1 as a possible D gene (6 bases). Germline V CDR1 and CDR2: MDHEN, SYDVKM. V was clipped by 7 bases and J by 11 bases, with 20 bases between them. The CDR3 extends over 14 amino acids. CDR3 nucleotides: TGTGCCAGCACCCCGGGACGGGGGGCTGAGAAACTGTTTTTT. This sequence encodes CASTPGRGAEKLFF. The full variable domain, completed using reference TRBV28 and TRBJ1-4, is DVKVTQSSRYLVKRTGEKVFLECVQDMDHENMFWYRQDPGLGLRLIYFSYDVKMKEKGDIPEGYSVSREKKERFSLILESASTNQTSMYLCASTPGRGAEKLFFGSGTQLSVL.

This chain joins TRBV28 and TRBJ2-2; a weak D match, TRBD1 (5 bases). Looked up from germline, CDR1 is MDHEN and CDR2 is SYDVKM. The CDR3 length is 15 residues. The V gene lost 6 bases and the J gene lost 2 bases, with 13 bases spanning the gap. The chain's CDR3 is CASRPRDSNTGELFF. The CDR3 DNA is TGTGCCAGCAGGCCCCGAGACAGTAACACCGGGGAGCTGTTTTTT.

This clone was seen just once. The chain is built from TRBV7-9 and TRBJ2-3, with D possibly TRBD2 on 6 matching bases. The germline V gene encodes CDR1 SEHNR and CDR2 FQNEAQ (reference sequence). The CDR3 loop spans 13 amino acids. Trimming shortened V by 1 base and J by 11 bases, and 13 bases separated the two germline ends. The CDR3 reads CASSLDGGYGQYF. The CDR3, as DNA: TGTGCCAGCAGCTTAGATGGGGGGTATGGGCAGTATTTT.

The chain joins TRBV6-1 to TRBJ2-1; 10 bases align to TRBD1. The CDR3 spans 15 residues. CDR1 MNHNS and CDR2 SASEGT come from the germline V gene. V trimming: 4 bases; J trimming: 10 bases; junction bases outside the gene matches: 10. The CDR3 DNA reads TGTGCCAGCAGTGGCTTAAAAGGGACAGGGGACGAGCAGTTCTTC. It yields the protein CASSGLKGTGDEQFF.

This clone was recorded once. This chain uses TRBV6-1 with TRBJ2-7; D may correspond to TRBD1 or TRBD2 (5 bases each). CDR1 MNHNS and CDR2 SASEGT come from the germline V gene. Trimming removed 1 base at V and 7 bases at J, with 11 bases between. The CDR3 length is 13 residues. CDR3 DNA: TGTGCCAGCAGTGAAGGGGACCTACTAGAGCAGTACTTC. Translated, it gives CASSEGDLLEQYF.

This clone appeared a single time. V usage is TRBV7-6 and J usage is TRBJ1-1, with D possibly matching TRBD1 (5 bases). Trimming stripped 5 bases from V and 1 base from J, with 14 bases between. Germline V gene lookup returns CDR1 SGHVS and CDR2 FNYEAQ. There are 15 residues in the CDR3. Here the CDR3 reads CASSRRGGANTEAFF. The CDR3 DNA sequence: TGTGCCAGCAGCCGAAGGGGAGGGGCGAACACTGAAGCTTTCTTT.

The chain has TRBV19 and TRBJ2-1, with D perhaps TRBD2 (5 bases). Trimming stripped 4 bases from V and 10 bases from J, with 11 bases between. The CDR3 consists of 12 residues. Germline loops: CDR1 LNHDA, CDR2 SQIVND (reference sequence). In DNA, the CDR3 is TGTGCCAGTAGTACCGGACTGGACGAGCAGTTCTTC. Encoded protein: CASSTGLDEQFF.

V gene TRBV6-4 combines with J gene TRBJ2-3, with TRBD2 identical over 13 bases. Per germline, CDR1 MRHNA and CDR2 SNTAGT. Trimming cost V 10 bases and J 7 bases; bases outside gene matches: 11. CDR3 length equals 15 residues. The CDR3 sequence: CATTTSGRDGNTQYF. CDR3 in DNA: TGTGCCACCACTACTAGCGGGAGGGATGGTAATACGCAGTATTTT.

This rearrangement joins TRBV4-1 to TRBJ2-5, with 12 bases aligning to TRBD2. Per the germline V gene, CDR1 is MGHRA and CDR2 is YSYEKL. The trim removed 2 bases at V and 1 base at J, leaving 2 bases unmatched. The CDR3 covers 16 residues. CDR3 loop: CASSQPTSGSQETQYF. The CDR3 DNA follows: TGCGCCAGCAGCCAACCGACTAGCGGGAGCCAAGAGACCCAGTACTTC.

This clone showed up just once. V gene TRBV6-1 combines with J gene TRBJ2-5; no clear D. The V end was cut by 7 bases, the J end by 5 bases, with 8 bases between. There are 11 residues in the CDR3. Germline V gene lookup returns CDR1 MNHNS and CDR2 SASEGT. The CDR3 spells CASTPSETQYF. Here the CDR3 DNA reads TGTGCCAGCACCCCTTCCGAGACCCAGTACTTC.

V is TRBV5-4 and J is TRBJ2-1; 10 bases agree with TRBD1. The V gene end was trimmed by 5 bases and the J gene end by 6 bases; junction bases not matched to a gene: 11. This CDR3 region has 16 residues. The germline V gene has CDR1 SGHNT and CDR2 YYREEE (reference sequence). The CDR3 sequence: CASRRPGQGSRNEQFF. CDR3 bases: TGTGCCAGCAGACGACCGGGACAGGGGAGTCGCAATGAGCAGTTCTTC.

The chain recombines TRBV18 with TRBJ2-3; D gene uncertain. The CDR3 spans 16 residues. Per germline, CDR1 KGHSH and CDR2 LQKENI. V was cut by 1 base and J by 2 bases, with 13 bases left in between. The CDR3 sequence is CASSPRTDGITDTQYF. CDR3 DNA sequence: TGTGCCAGCTCACCACGCACTGACGGAATCACAGATACGCAGTATTTT.

The chain carries TRBV11-2 and TRBJ1-4; TRBD1 agrees at 8 bases. V shed 3 bases, J shed 7 bases, and the junction held 4 bases outside the gene matches. The CDR3 covers 14 residues. Germline CDR1 and CDR2: SGHAT and FQNNGV. In DNA form, the CDR3 reads TGTGCCAGCAGCTTTCAGGGGGCCGGTGAAAAACTGTTTTTT. It translates to CASSFQGAGEKLFF.

The table lists this clone with a count of one. The rearrangement links TRBV18 to TRBJ2-5; maybe TRBD2 (6 bases). V lost 2 bases, J lost 5 bases, and 15 bases lay in between. From germline, CDR1 is KGHSH and CDR2 LQKENI. There are 15 residues in the CDR3. The CDR3 sequence is CASSPREAARETQYF. The CDR3 coding sequence is TGTGCCAGCTCACCAAGGGAGGCGGCAAGGGAGACCCAGTACTTC. The full variable domain, in which reference TRBV18 and TRBJ2-5 provide the parts outside the CDR3, is NAGVMQNPRHLVRRRGQEARLRCSPMKGHSHVYWYRQLPEEGLKFMVYLQKENIIDESGMPKERFSAEFPKEGPSILRIQQVVRGDSAAYFCASSPREAARETQYFGPGTRLLVL.